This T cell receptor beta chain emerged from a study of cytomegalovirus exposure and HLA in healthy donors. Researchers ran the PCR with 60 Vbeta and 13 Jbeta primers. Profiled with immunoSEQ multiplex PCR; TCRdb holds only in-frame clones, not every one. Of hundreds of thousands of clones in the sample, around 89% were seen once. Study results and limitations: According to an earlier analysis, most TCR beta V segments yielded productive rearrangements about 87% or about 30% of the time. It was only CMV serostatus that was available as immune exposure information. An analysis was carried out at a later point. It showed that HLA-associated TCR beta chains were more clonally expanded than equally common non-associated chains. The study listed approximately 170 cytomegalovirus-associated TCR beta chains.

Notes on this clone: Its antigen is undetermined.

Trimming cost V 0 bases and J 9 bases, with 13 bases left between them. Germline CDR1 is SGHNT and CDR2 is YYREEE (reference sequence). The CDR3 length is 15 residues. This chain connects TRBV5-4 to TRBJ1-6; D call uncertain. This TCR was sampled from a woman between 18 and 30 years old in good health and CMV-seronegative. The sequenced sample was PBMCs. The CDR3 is CASSLDEVRGSPLHF. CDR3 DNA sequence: TGTGCCAGCAGCTTGGATGAGGTTCGGGGTTCACCCCTCCACTTT.